This TCR beta chain was retrieved from a study of regulatory dendritic cells for organ transplantation. Profiled with immunoSEQ multiplex PCR; TCRdb holds only in-frame clones, not every one. The data show more than 35,000 clones, with around 90% seen just once and approximately 0.12% held by the top ten. CDR1 SGDLS and CDR2 YYNGEE come from the germline V gene. The length of the CDR3 is 15 residues. The V and J ends lost 0 bases and 3 bases respectively, with 13 bases between them. The V call is TRBV9, the J call TRBJ2-7, with D perhaps TRBD2 (6 bases). The TCR originated in a human donor in good health. Sequenced: naive CD8+ T cells from blood. This sample's subset: CD45RA+ naive T cells. CDR3 sequence (DNA): TGTGCCAGCAGCGTAGCCGGAGGGGACCTCTACGAGCAGTACTTC. Its protein product is CASSVAGGDLYEQYF.